Below, 16 T cell receptor beta chains from the same sample are listed, as sequenced in a study of T-cell memory formation after mild COVID-19. Using its own MiXCR run on the 5' RACE reads, TCRdb lists one record per CDR3 protein. The sample contains hundreds of thousands of distinct CDR3 sequences, 15% to 20% of which appear only once. The sample was PBMCs or a T cell subset sorted from them (not recorded which). The receptors derive from an adult woman who had mild COVID-19 (a few samples of this study predate the infection). Cell type and time point are not known.

V gene TRBV5-6 combines with J gene TRBJ1-1, with 7 bases that match TRBD1. V trimming: 4 bases; J trimming: 3 bases; junction bases outside the gene matches: 6. The CDR3 runs to 14 residues. Germline-derived CDR1 and CDR2 are SGHDT and YYEEEE. This CDR3 is CASSAQGRDTEAFF. CDR3 DNA: TGTGCCAGCAGCGCACAGGGGAGGGACACTGAAGCTTTCTTT.

This chain connects TRBV25-1 to TRBJ2-7, with D possibly being TRBD1 or TRBD2 (5 bases each). V was pared by 1 base and J by 7 bases, with 17 bases between. The CDR3 length is 15 residues. From germline, CDR1 is MGHDK and CDR2 SYGVNS. The CDR3 sequence is CASSEWGSKGREQYF. CDR3 nucleotides: TGTGCCAGCAGTGAATGGGGCAGTAAGGGACGGGAGCAGTACTTC.

The chain is built from TRBV4-2 and TRBJ2-7, with D possibly matching TRBD1 (7 bases). The germline V gene has CDR1 LGHNA and CDR2 YNFKEQ. V was pared by 1 base and J by 2 bases, with 18 bases between. CDR3 length equals 17 residues. The CDR3: CASSQVRTSRGAYEQYF. As DNA, the CDR3 is TGTGCCAGCAGCCAAGTGCGCACTAGCAGGGGGGCCTACGAGCAGTACTTC.

V gene TRBV12-3 or TRBV12-4 combines with J gene TRBJ2-7; unclear D gene. The V end lost 3 bases, the J end lost 5 bases, and 11 bases lay between the germline ends. The CDR3 spans 13 residues. The CDR3 nucleotides are TGTGCCAGCAGTTTGCTCGATTCCCACGAGCAGTACTTC. Translation: CASSLLDSHEQYF.

This chain connects TRBV5-6 to TRBJ1-1; unclear D gene. The CDR3 consists of 11 residues. The germline V gene encodes CDR1 SGHDT and CDR2 YYEEEE. V was shortened by 4 bases and J by 12 bases, with 13 bases between the two germline ends. CDR3 in DNA: TGTGCCAGCAGCGTCGGACCGGAGACTTTCTTT. It specifies CASSVGPETFF. The full variable domain, rest sourced from reference TRBV5-6 and TRBJ1-1, is DAGVTQSPTHLIKTRGQQVTLRCSPKSGHDTVSWYQQALGQGPQFIFQYYEEEERQRGNFPDRFSGHQFPNYSSELNVNALLLGDSALYLCASSVGPETFFGQGTRLTVV.

The V gene is TRBV9, the J gene TRBJ2-1, with 8 positions matching TRBD2. V dropped 0 bases and J dropped 5; count of bases not matched to a gene: 7. The CDR3 is 16 residues long. In germline, CDR1 is SGDLS, CDR2 YYNGEE. The CDR3 coding sequence is TGTGCCAGCAGCGTAGTTGGCCTAGCGGGTCACAATGAGCAGTTCTTC. The encoded protein is CASSVVGLAGHNEQFF.

This clonotype was counted between two and nine times. The chain uses TRBV9 and TRBJ2-7; perhaps TRBD2 as D (6 bases). Germline V gene data show CDR1 as SGDLS and CDR2 as YYNGEE. The CDR3 has 13 amino acids. Trimming shortened V by 4 bases and J by 6 bases, and 14 bases separated the two germline ends. CDR3 amino acids: CASSPSGVGEQYF. For the CDR3, the DNA is TGTGCCAGCAGCCCCTCGGGGGTTGGCGAGCAGTACTTC.

This clonotype was counted a few times. The chain carries TRBV15 and TRBJ2-3, with 12 nucleotides matching TRBD2. The V gene end was trimmed by 3 bases and the J gene end by 4 bases; junction bases not matched to a gene: 2. CDR3 length: 15 residues. The germline V gene encodes CDR1 LNHNV and CDR2 YYDKDF (reference sequence). The CDR3 DNA sequence: TGTGCCACCAGCAGTAGGACTAGCGGGGCAGATACGCAGTATTTT. Protein product: CATSSRTSGADTQYF.

This clonotype was seen only a few times. The CDR3 bases are TGTGCCATCATCCTCGCGGCTAGCGGGCTAGAGACCCAGTACTTC. Protein product: CAIILAASGLETQYF. The V call is TRBV10-3, the J call TRBJ2-5; TRBD2 aligns across 8 bases. Germline V gene sequence: CDR1 ENHRY, CDR2 SYGVKD. This CDR3 comprises 15 residues. After removal of 7 bases from V and 4 bases from J, the junction contained 11 bases not matched to a gene.

The J gene is TRBJ2-7, the V gene TRBV5-1; D may be TRBD1 (6 bases). Germline V lookup: CDR1 SGHRS, CDR2 YFSETQ. Trimming removed 4 bases from V and 3 bases from J, with 11 bases in between. This CDR3 has 13 residues. CDR3 loop: CASSPQGYYEQYF. The CDR3 region has the DNA TGCGCCAGCAGCCCGCAGGGGTACTACGAGCAGTACTTC. The full variable domain, its missing parts supplied by reference TRBV5-1 and TRBJ2-7, is KAGVTQTPRYLIKTRGQQVTLSCSPISGHRSVSWYQQTPGQGLQFLFEYFSETQRNKGNFPGRFSGRQFSNSRSEMNVSTLELGDSALYLCASSPQGYYEQYFGPGTRLTVT.

This clonotype was observed a few times. The chain couples TRBV5-1 to TRBJ1-1; no definite D call. The V end lost 3 bases, the J end lost 3 bases, and 15 bases lay between the germline ends. The CDR3 runs 15 residues. Germline CDR1 and CDR2: SGHRS and YFSETQ. The CDR3 region is CASSSGYGPDTEAFF. Here the CDR3 DNA reads TGCGCCAGCAGCTCCGGGTACGGTCCGGACACTGAAGCTTTCTTT.

The J gene is TRBJ2-7, the V gene TRBV7-9; 7 nucleotides line up with TRBD1. This CDR3 region has 14 residues. Germline loops: CDR1 SEHNR, CDR2 FQNEAQ (reference sequence). The junction had 7 bases not matched to a gene; V was cut back by 3 bases and J by 5 bases. The CDR3 nucleotides read TGTGCCAGCAGCTTGGGACAGCCGGGGCACGAGCAGTACTTC. Protein: CASSLGQPGHEQYF.

This clonotype came up a few times. The J gene is TRBJ2-7, the V gene TRBV30; TRBD1 matches at 7 bases. The ends lost 3 bases at V and 3 bases at J; junction bases unmatched: 5. The CDR3 loop spans 13 amino acids. Germline-derived CDR1 and CDR2 are GTSNPN and SVGIG (reference sequence). The CDR3 DNA reads as TGTGCCTGGAGCCGGGACAGCTACTACGAGCAGTACTTC. Translation gives CAWSRDSYYEQYF.

The V gene is TRBV5-1, the J gene TRBJ2-3; TRBD1 is a possible D gene (5 bases). The CDR3 spans 15 residues. The germline V and J ends were trimmed by 3 bases and 0 bases, with 11 bases remaining between them. Germline values: CDR1 SGHRS, CDR2 YFSETQ. CDR3: CASSYRTPSTDTQYF. CDR3 nucleotide sequence: TGCGCCAGCAGCTATCGGACACCTAGCACAGATACGCAGTATTTT.

The CDR3 sequence: CASSLYSTGESGYTF. The CDR3 nucleotides are TGTGCCAGCAGCTTATACTCGACAGGGGAGTCAGGCTACACCTTC. The chain carries TRBV13 and TRBJ1-2; TRBD1 matches 8 bases. Germline V CDR1 and CDR2: PRHDT, FYEKMQ (reference sequence). The CDR3 covers 15 residues. V dropped 2 bases and J dropped 8; count of bases not matched to a gene: 10. The variable domain in full, with the rest retrieved from reference TRBV13 and TRBJ1-2, is AAGVIQSPRHLIKEKRETATLKCYPIPRHDTVYWYQQGPGQDPQFLISFYEKMQSDKGSIPDRFSAQQFSDYHSELNMSSLELGDSALYFCASSLYSTGESGYTFGSGTRLTVV.

The CDR3 DNA is TGTGCCAGCAGCCAAGTGACTAGCGGGGGAGATACGCAGTATTTT. This translates into CASSQVTSGGDTQYF. V and J are TRBV4-2 and TRBJ2-3; TRBD2 matches 12 bases. Losses at the gene ends were 1 base for V and 5 bases for J; bases not matched to a gene: 1. CDR1 and CDR2 (germline): LGHNA, YNFKEQ. This CDR3 region has 15 residues.